Below are 17 T cell receptor beta chains sequenced from a single sample in a study of blood T cell repertoires in COVID-19. Here immunoSEQ multiplex PCR was the method, and the copy in TCRdb shows in-frame clones only, minus some. The sample contains 280,000 or so clones, under 90% of which appear only once. Sequenced: peripheral blood. The receptors were gathered from a woman aged 45-60 years who had recovered from COVID-19.

Here the CDR3 reads CASTPLGINSNQPQHF. DNA for the CDR3: TGTGCCAGTACCCCCCTCGGGATTAATAGCAATCAGCCCCAGCATTTT. The V gene is TRBV19, the J gene TRBJ1-5; no firm D call. V shed 7 bases and J shed 0 bases, with 16 bases lying between them. The V gene's germline CDR1 is LNHDA and CDR2 SQIVND (reference sequence). The length of the CDR3 is 16 residues.

The chain couples TRBV5-4 to TRBJ2-3; 11 bases line up with TRBD2. This CDR3 is 15 amino acids long. CDR1 and CDR2 (germline): SGHNT, YYREEE (reference sequence). V was clipped by 2 bases and J by 5 bases; unmatched bases: 4. The CDR3 coding sequence is TGTGCCAGCAGCTTAACTAGCGGGAGAGGAGATACGCAGTATTTT. This translates into CASSLTSGRGDTQYF. Complete variable domain (other parts from reference TRBV5-4 and TRBJ2-3): ETGVTQSPTHLIKTRGQQVTLRCSSQSGHNTVSWYQQALGQGPQFIFQYYREEENGRGNFPPRFSGLQFPNYSSELNVNALELDDSALYLCASSLTSGRGDTQYFGPGTRLTVL.

There are a few counts of this clone. The sample contains more than one DNA sequence encoding this CDR3. This chain links TRBV20-1 with TRBJ2-7; D call uncertain. V lost 2 bases and J 5 bases, leaving 7 bases between the germline ends. Germline-derived CDR1 and CDR2 are DFQATT and SNEGSKA (reference sequence). The CDR3 has 11 amino acids. The CDR3 nucleotides are TGCAGTGCTAGATCTGGGCACGAGCAGTACTTC. Its translation: CSARSGHEQYF.

A single count supports this clone. The chain uses TRBV25-1 and TRBJ2-7; maybe TRBD1 (6 bases). Trimming took off 5 bases at V and 3 bases at J, with 11 bases between the two ends. Germline V gene sequence: CDR1 MGHDK, CDR2 SYGVNS. The CDR3 contains 13 residues. This CDR3 is CASSRQAYYEQYF. The CDR3 DNA is TGTGCCAGCAGTAGACAGGCCTACTACGAGCAGTACTTC.

The chain employs TRBV5-1 and TRBJ1-2; the D gene is possibly TRBD1 (6 bases). Germline values: CDR1 SGHRS, CDR2 YFSETQ. The CDR3 consists of 14 residues. V was trimmed by 0 bases and J by 6 bases, leaving 12 bases between them. CDR3 sequence (DNA): TGCGCCAGCAGCTTGGACAGGGTAAAGGATGGCTACACCTTC. Its translation is CASSLDRVKDGYTF.

To note about this clone: Other DNA sequences within the sample encode an identical CDR3. The genes are TRBV9 and TRBJ2-7, with TRBD1 identical over 11 bases. Germline V gene sequence: CDR1 SGDLS, CDR2 YYNGEE. V gave up 4 bases and J gave up 3 bases; unmatched junction bases: 3. This CDR3 region has 14 residues. CDR3: CASSLGQGDYEQYF. The CDR3 region has the DNA TGTGCCAGCAGCCTGGGACAGGGGGACTACGAGCAGTACTTC.

The CDR3 bases are TGTGCCAGCAGCTTAGCGGCGGGGAAGGGTAACACCGGGGAGCTGTTTTTT. It translates to CASSLAAGKGNTGELFF. This rearrangement joins TRBV7-2 to TRBJ2-2, with D possibly being TRBD2 (6 bases). Germline CDR1 reads SGHTA; CDR2 reads FQGNSA. This CDR3 has 17 amino acids. V was cut by 0 bases and J by 2 bases, with 13 bases left in between.

The chain employs TRBV30 and TRBJ1-3; D is unresolved. This CDR3 region has 13 residues. Trimming took off 4 bases at V and 2 bases at J, with 9 bases between the two ends. The V gene's germline CDR1 is GTSNPN and CDR2 SVGIG (reference sequence). The CDR3 protein is CAWKRGAGNTIYF. The CDR3 DNA is TGTGCCTGGAAGCGCGGGGCTGGAAACACCATATATTTT.

This sequence joins TRBV28 and TRBJ1-1; possible D gene TRBD1, 6 bases. Germline-derived CDR1 and CDR2 are MDHEN and SYDVKM. The CDR3 runs to 13 residues. V lost 6 bases and J 6 bases, leaving 14 bases between the germline ends. DNA of the CDR3: TGTGCCAGCAGCTTAAGGGGGGGGTCTGAAGCTTTCTTT. Its translation: CASSLRGGSEAFF.

This clone came up once. This chain uses TRBV5-8 with TRBJ1-2, with 7 bases identical to TRBD1. The germline V gene encodes CDR1 SGHTS and CDR2 YDEGEE. This CDR3 has 16 amino acids. With 0 bases clipped from V and 0 bases from J, the junction kept 5 bases outside the gene matches. The CDR3 nucleotides are TGTGCCAGCAGCTTGGTGCCAGGGGGTTCTAACTATGGCTACACCTTC. Its translation: CASSLVPGGSNYGYTF.

This chain links TRBV6-2 or TRBV6-3 with TRBJ2-7; TRBD2 matches at 15 bases. The CDR3 loop spans 19 amino acids. V gave up 5 bases and J gave up 0 bases; unmatched junction bases: 11. Germline lookup yields CDR1 MNHEY and CDR2 SVGEGT. CDR3 region: CASSHRSGTSGRISYEQYF. The CDR3 DNA follows: TGTGCCAGCAGTCACCGCTCCGGGACTAGCGGGAGGATCTCCTACGAGCAGTACTTC.

This clone was seen more than once but under ten times. V and J are TRBV24-1 and TRBJ1-2, with 11 bases that match TRBD1. V dropped 5 bases and J dropped 7; count of bases not matched to a gene: 5. Germline loops: CDR1 KGHDR, CDR2 SFDVKD. The CDR3 extends over 14 amino acids. CDR3 in DNA: TGTGCCACCAGTGCCCGGACAGGGGGCTTTGGCTACACCTTC. The encoded protein is CATSARTGGFGYTF.

The CDR3 loop is CAWKEGNEQFF. The CDR3, as DNA: TGTGCCTGGAAGGAGGGGAATGAGCAGTTCTTC. V and J are TRBV30 and TRBJ2-1; TRBD2 is a possible D gene (6 bases). V lost 4 bases, J lost 7 bases, and 8 bases lay in between. The germline V gene has CDR1 GTSNPN and CDR2 SVGIG (reference sequence). The CDR3 is made up of 11 amino acids.

The chain recombines TRBV7-2 with TRBJ2-3, with 15 bases lining up with TRBD2. Trimming at V came to 3 bases and at J to 5 bases, leaving 9 bases not matched to a gene. The V gene's germline CDR1 is SGHTA and CDR2 FQGNSA. CDR3 size: 18 residues. The DNA of the CDR3 is TGTGCCAGCAGCTTTTACGGACTAGCGGGAGGGCCAAAAGATACGCAGTATTTT. Amino acid sequence: CASSFYGLAGGPKDTQYF.

This clone occurred once. The V call is TRBV4-2, the J call TRBJ2-5; 7 nucleotides align to TRBD2. Germline V gene sequence: CDR1 LGHNA, CDR2 YNFKEQ. The CDR3 spans 15 residues. V shed 4 bases and J 4 bases; nucleotides not matched to a gene: 9. DNA for the CDR3: TGTGCCAGCAGCCCACGACCGGGGGGTCGAGAGACCCAGTACTTC. Translating gives CASSPRPGGRETQYF.

The rearrangement uses TRBV6-6 and TRBJ1-1, with 10 bases matching TRBD1. Germline lookup yields CDR1 MNHNY and CDR2 SVGAGI (reference sequence). The CDR3 sequence is 13 residues long. J gave up 8 bases and V 6 bases, and 6 bases lay outside the gene matches. The DNA for the CDR3 is TGTGCCAGCAGCTCGGGACAGGGGATCGAAGCTTTCTTT. It encodes CASSSGQGIEAFF.

The gene calls are TRBV4-3 and TRBJ1-1, with D perhaps TRBD1 (5 bases). Per the germline V gene, CDR1 is LGHNA and CDR2 is YSLEER. The V end was cut by 2 bases, the J end by 1 base, with 14 bases between. This CDR3 is built from 16 residues. In nucleotides, the CDR3 is TGCGCCAGCAGCCAATCAAAGGGCCAGGGGAACACTGAAGCTTTCTTT. Translation gives CASSQSKGQGNTEAFF.